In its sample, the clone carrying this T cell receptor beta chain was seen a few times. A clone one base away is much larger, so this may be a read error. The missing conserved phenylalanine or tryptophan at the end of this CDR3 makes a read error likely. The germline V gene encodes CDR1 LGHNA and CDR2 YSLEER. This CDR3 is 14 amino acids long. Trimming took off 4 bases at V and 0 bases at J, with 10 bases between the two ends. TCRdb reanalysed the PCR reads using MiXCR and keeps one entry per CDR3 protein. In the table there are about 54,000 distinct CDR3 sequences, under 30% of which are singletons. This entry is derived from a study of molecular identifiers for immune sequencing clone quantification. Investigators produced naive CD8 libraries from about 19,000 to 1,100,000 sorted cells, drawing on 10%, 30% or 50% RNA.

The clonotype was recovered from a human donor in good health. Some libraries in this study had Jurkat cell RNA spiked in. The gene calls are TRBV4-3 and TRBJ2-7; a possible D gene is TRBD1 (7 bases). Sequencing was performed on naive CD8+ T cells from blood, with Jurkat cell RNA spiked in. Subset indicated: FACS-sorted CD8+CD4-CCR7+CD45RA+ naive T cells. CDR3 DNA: TGCGCCAGCAGCCCCCAGGGGGGCTCCTACGAGCAGTACCTC. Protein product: CASSPQGGSYEQYL.